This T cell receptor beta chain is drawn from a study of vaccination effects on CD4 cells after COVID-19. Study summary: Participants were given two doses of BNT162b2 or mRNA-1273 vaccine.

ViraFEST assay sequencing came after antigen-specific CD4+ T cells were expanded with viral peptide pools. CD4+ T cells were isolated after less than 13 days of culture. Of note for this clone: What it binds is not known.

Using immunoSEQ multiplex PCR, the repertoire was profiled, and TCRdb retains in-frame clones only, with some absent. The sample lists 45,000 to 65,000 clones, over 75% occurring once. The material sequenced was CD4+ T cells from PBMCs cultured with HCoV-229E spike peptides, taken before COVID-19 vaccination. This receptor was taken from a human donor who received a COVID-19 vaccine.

The CDR3, as DNA: TGTGCCAGCAGCGCTACACCCGGGACAGGGAGGAGTACGCAGTATTTT. Translating gives CASSATPGTGRSTQYF. The V gene is TRBV9, the J gene TRBJ2-3, with 9 nucleotides matching TRBD1. Germline V CDR1 and CDR2: SGDLS, YYNGEE. Trimming at V came to 3 bases and at J to 8 bases, leaving 13 bases not matched to a gene. The CDR3 sequence is 16 residues long.